The TCR beta chain under discussion was sequenced for a study of cytomegalovirus exposure and HLA in healthy donors. Study in general: Around 180 million T cells yielded 100 million or so unique TCR beta sequences, as an earlier analysis found.

The PCR used 60 Vbeta and 13 Jbeta primers. Sequencing was performed with immunoSEQ multiplex PCR; in TCRdb, only in-frame clones are kept and a portion is missing. The table includes over 100,000 clones, around 74% detected once. There are 16 residues in the CDR3. Per germline, CDR1 MNHEY and CDR2 SMNVEV (reference sequence). Germline trimming cut 6 bases from V and 2 bases from J; bases unmatched to any gene: 9. The receptor was isolated from a man aged 35-49 years in good health and CMV-seropositive. The V and J genes are TRBV27 and TRBJ2-7; TRBD2 matches at 11 bases. The specimen sequenced was PBMCs. The CDR3 sequence: CASSPSLAGGTYEQYF. The CDR3 DNA is TGTGCCAGCAGCCCCTCCCTAGCGGGAGGAACCTACGAGCAGTACTTC.